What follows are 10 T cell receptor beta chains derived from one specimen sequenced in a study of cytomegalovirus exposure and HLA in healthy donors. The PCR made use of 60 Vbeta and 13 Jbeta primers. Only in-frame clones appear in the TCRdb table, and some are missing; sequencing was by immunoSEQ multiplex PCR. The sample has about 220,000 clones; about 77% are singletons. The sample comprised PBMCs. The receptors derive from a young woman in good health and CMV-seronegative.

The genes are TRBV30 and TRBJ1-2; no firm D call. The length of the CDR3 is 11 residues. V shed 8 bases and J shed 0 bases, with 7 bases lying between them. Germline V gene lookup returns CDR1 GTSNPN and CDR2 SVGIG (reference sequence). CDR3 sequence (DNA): TGTGCCACCAGTGCTAACTATGGCTACACCTTC. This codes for CATSANYGYTF. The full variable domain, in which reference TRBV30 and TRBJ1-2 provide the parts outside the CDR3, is SQTIHQWPATLVQPVGSPLSLECTVEGTSNPNLYWYRQAAGRGLQLLFYSVGIGQISSEVPQNLSASRPQDRQFILSSKKLLLSDSGFYLCATSANYGYTFGSGTRLTVV.

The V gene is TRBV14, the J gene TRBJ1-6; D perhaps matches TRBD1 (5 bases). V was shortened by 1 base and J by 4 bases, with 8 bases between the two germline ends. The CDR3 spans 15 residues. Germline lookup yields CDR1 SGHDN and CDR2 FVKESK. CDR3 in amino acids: CASSQGQLYNSPLHF. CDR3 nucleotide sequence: TGTGCCAGCAGCCAAGGACAGCTTTATAATTCACCCCTCCACTTT.

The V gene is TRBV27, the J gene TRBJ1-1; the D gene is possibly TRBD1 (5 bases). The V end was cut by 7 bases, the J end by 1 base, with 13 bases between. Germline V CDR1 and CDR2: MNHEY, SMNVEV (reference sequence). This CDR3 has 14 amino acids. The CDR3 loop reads CASTPAGRNTEAFF. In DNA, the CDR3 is TGTGCCAGCACCCCGGCGGGGCGGAACACTGAAGCTTTCTTT.

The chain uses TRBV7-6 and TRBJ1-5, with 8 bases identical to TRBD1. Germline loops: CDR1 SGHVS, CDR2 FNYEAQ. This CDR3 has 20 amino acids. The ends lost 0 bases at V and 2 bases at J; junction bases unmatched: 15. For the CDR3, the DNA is TGTGCCAGCAGCTTAGCGGAAGGGTGGGGAACGACAGGGGGCAATCAGCCCCAGCATTTT. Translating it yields CASSLAEGWGTTGGNQPQHF.

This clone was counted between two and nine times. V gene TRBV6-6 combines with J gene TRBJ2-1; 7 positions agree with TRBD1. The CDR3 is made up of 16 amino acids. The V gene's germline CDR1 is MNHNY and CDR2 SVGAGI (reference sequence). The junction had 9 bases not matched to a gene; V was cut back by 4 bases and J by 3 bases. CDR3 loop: CASSSPGTEIYNEQFF. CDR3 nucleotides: TGTGCCAGCAGTTCCCCCGGGACAGAGATCTACAATGAGCAGTTCTTC.

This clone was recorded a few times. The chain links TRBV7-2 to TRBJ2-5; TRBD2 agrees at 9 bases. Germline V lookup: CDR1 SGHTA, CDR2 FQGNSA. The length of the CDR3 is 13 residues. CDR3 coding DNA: TGTGCTACGAGCGGGGGGCGGGGTGGGACCCAGTACTTC. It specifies CATSGGRGGTQYF.

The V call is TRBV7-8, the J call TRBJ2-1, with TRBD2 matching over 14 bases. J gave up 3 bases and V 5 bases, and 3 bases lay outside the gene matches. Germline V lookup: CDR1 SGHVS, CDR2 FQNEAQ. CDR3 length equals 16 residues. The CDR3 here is CASSRTSGGNYNEQFF. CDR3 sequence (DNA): TGTGCCAGCAGCAGGACTAGCGGGGGGAACTACAATGAGCAGTTCTTC.

DNA for the CDR3: TGTGCCAGTGGAGACGAACCCACAGGGGGAATTCGCGAAAAACTGTTTTTT. Translating it yields CASGDEPTGGIREKLFF. The chain couples TRBV19 to TRBJ1-4; TRBD1 agrees at 8 bases. This CDR3 has 17 amino acids. Germline V gives CDR1 LNHDA, CDR2 SQIVND (reference sequence). V lost 8 bases and J lost 8; bases outside the gene matches: 19.

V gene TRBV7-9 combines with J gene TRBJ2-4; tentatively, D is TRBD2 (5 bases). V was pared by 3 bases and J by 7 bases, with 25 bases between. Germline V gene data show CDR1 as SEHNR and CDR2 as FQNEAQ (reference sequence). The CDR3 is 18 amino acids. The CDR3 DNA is TGTGCCAGCAGCTTGGGAGACCTAGGGATGGGGTTATACAACATTCAGTACTTC. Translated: CASSLGDLGMGLYNIQYF.

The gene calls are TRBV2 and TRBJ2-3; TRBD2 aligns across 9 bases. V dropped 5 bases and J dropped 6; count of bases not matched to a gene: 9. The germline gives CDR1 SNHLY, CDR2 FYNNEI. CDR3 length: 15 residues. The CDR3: CASSILAGRKDTQYF. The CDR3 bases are TGTGCCAGCAGTATCCTAGCGGGAAGGAAGGATACGCAGTATTTT. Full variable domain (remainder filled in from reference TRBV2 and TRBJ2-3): EPEVTQTPSHQVTQMGQEVILRCVPISNHLYFYWYRQILGQKVEFLVSFYNNEISEKSEIFDDQFSVERPDGSNFTLKIRSTKLEDSAMYFCASSILAGRKDTQYFGPGTRLTVL.